The 3 T cell receptor beta chains reported below all come from one sample, sequenced in a study of T cell changes during pregnancy in multiple sclerosis. Profiling relied on immunoSEQ multiplex PCR, and the TCRdb table lists in-frame clones only, not all of them. The sample carries fewer than 95,000 clones, about 94% recorded once. Sample: peripheral blood, taken in the third trimester of pregnancy. All receptors come from a female donor with multiple sclerosis, enrolled in a pregnancy study.

V and J are TRBV14 and TRBJ2-7; D remains unclear. CDR1 and CDR2 from the germline V gene are SGHDN and FVKESK. This CDR3 has 13 amino acids. The V end was cut by 1 base, the J end by 3 bases, with 7 bases between. As DNA, the CDR3 is TGTGCCAGCAGCCAAGCCTACGGCTACGAGCAGTACTTC. Protein product: CASSQAYGYEQYF.

The chain is built from TRBV28 and TRBJ2-5, with D perhaps TRBD1 (6 bases). The germline V and J ends were trimmed by 8 bases and 5 bases, with 18 bases remaining between them. The germline V gene encodes CDR1 MDHEN and CDR2 SYDVKM. CDR3 size: 14 residues. Here the CDR3 reads CASSPPTGPETQYF. CDR3 nucleotide sequence: TGTGCCAGCTCCCCCCCCACAGGGCCGGAGACCCAGTACTTC.

J is TRBJ2-1 and V is TRBV30; D perhaps matches TRBD1 (6 bases). The CDR3 sequence is 13 residues long. Germline V gene sequence: CDR1 GTSNPN, CDR2 SVGIG (reference sequence). V lost 7 bases to trimming and J lost 1 base, with 11 bases between them. The CDR3 nucleotides read TGTGCCTCTACAGGGCTTTCCTACAATGAGCAGTTCTTC. Amino acids: CASTGLSYNEQFF.